A single sample is the source of the 21 T cell receptor beta chains below, sequenced in a study of cytomegalovirus exposure and HLA in healthy donors. Vbeta (60) and Jbeta (13) primers were used in the PCR. TCRdb's copy holds only in-frame clones and misses some; the assay was immunoSEQ multiplex PCR. Among some 180,000 clones listed, roughly 80% were seen once. The sample taken for sequencing was PBMCs. Source of these receptors: a girl between 10 and 17 years old in good health and CMV-seropositive.

V gene TRBV10-1 combines with J gene TRBJ2-1; D unclear. The CDR3 contains 14 residues. Trimming pared 0 bases from V and 4 bases from J, leaving 7 bases between. The germline V gene encodes CDR1 WNHNN and CDR2 SYGVQD (reference sequence). The CDR3 loop is CASSESRSYNEQFF. The CDR3 bases are TGCGCCAGCAGTGAGTCGCGGAGTTACAATGAGCAGTTCTTC.

CDR3 sequence reads: CASSFTGGSNQPQHF. The CDR3 region has the DNA TGCGCCAGCAGCTTCACAGGTGGTAGCAATCAGCCCCAGCATTTT. This rearrangement joins TRBV5-1 to TRBJ1-5; possibly TRBD1 for D (5 bases). CDR3 length: 15 residues. Germline V CDR1 and CDR2: SGHRS, YFSETQ. V shed 2 bases and J shed 0 bases, with 9 bases lying between them.

In this sample, this clone turned up once. The J gene is TRBJ2-3, the V gene TRBV6-6, with 7 bases fitting TRBD2. J gave up 4 bases and V 4 bases, and 11 bases lay outside the gene matches. Germline V gives CDR1 MNHNY, CDR2 SVGAGI (reference sequence). CDR3 length equals 16 residues. DNA for the CDR3: TGTGCCAGCAGTTCCCCGTGGCGGGAGAACCCAGATACGCAGTATTTT. Its translation is CASSSPWRENPDTQYF.

The gene calls are TRBV6-5 and TRBJ1-5; D remains ambiguous. CDR3 length: 15 amino acids. The V gene lost 6 bases and the J gene lost 0 bases, with 12 bases spanning the gap. CDR1 and CDR2 from the germline V gene are MNHEY and SVGAGI. The CDR3 DNA is TGTGCCAGCAGGGCCTTGAGGGATAGCAATCAGCCCCAGCATTTT. It is translated as CASRALRDSNQPQHF.

This clone was seen a single time. The V call is TRBV5-4, the J call TRBJ2-5, with TRBD2 matching over 13 bases. Per germline, CDR1 SGHNT and CDR2 YYREEE (reference sequence). The CDR3 covers 16 residues. Germline trimming cut 4 bases from V and 3 bases from J; bases unmatched to any gene: 6. The CDR3 DNA follows: TGTGCCAGCAGCCCCCCCGGACTAGCGGGAGAAGAGACCCAGTACTTC. Its translation: CASSPPGLAGEETQYF.

J is TRBJ2-7 and V is TRBV29-1; D is unclear. This CDR3 has 12 amino acids. Trimming cost V 7 bases and J 1 base, with 11 bases left between them. Germline V gives CDR1 SQVTM, CDR2 ANQGSEA. Written as DNA, the CDR3 is TGCAGCGGCAGGTTGGGTTCCTACGAGCAGTACTTC. Protein: CSGRLGSYEQYF.

The J gene is TRBJ2-7, the V gene TRBV4-3; D is undetermined. The CDR3 sequence is 14 residues long. V was pared by 0 bases and J by 2 bases, with 8 bases between. Germline-derived CDR1 and CDR2 are LGHNA and YSLEER. The CDR3 nucleotides are TGCGCCAGCAGCCAAGAACGAGGAACCTACGAGCAGTACTTC. Its translation: CASSQERGTYEQYF.

The rearrangement uses TRBV29-1 and TRBJ2-7; 9 bases are shared with TRBD1. V was clipped by 7 bases and J by 2 bases; unmatched bases: 9. Germline V gives CDR1 SQVTM, CDR2 ANQGSEA. CDR3 size: 14 residues. CDR3 in DNA: TGCAGCGCCCGGCCGGACAGGGGCGCCTACGAGCAGTACTTC. The encoded protein is CSARPDRGAYEQYF.

This clone was seen a few times. DNA for the CDR3: TGTGCCAGCTCACCACCGGAGGGGGGCTACACCTTC. Its protein product is CASSPPEGGYTF. The rearrangement links TRBV18 to TRBJ1-2, with D perhaps TRBD1 (5 bases). This CDR3 region has 12 residues. The V and J ends lost 0 bases and 8 bases respectively, with 7 bases between them. CDR1 KGHSH and CDR2 LQKENI come from the germline V gene. Full variable domain (rest looked up from reference TRBV18 and TRBJ1-2): NAGVMQNPRHLVRRRGQEARLRCSPMKGHSHVYWYRQLPEEGLKFMVYLQKENIIDESGMPKERFSAEFPKEGPSILRIQQVVRGDSAAYFCASSPPEGGYTFGSGTRLTVV.

The V gene is TRBV9, the J gene TRBJ2-7; D is perhaps TRBD1 (6 bases). CDR3 length: 15 residues. Deletions cut 0 bases from V and 2 bases from J, with 12 bases between. CDR1 is SGDLS, CDR2 YYNGEE, per germline. CDR3 region: CASSVEQGTAYEQYF. The CDR3 DNA is TGTGCCAGCAGCGTAGAGCAGGGGACCGCCTACGAGCAGTACTTC.

V is TRBV5-6 and J is TRBJ2-7; a possible D gene is TRBD2 (6 bases). CDR3 length: 16 residues. V was cut by 3 bases and J by 0 bases, with 16 bases left in between. In germline, CDR1 is SGHDT, CDR2 YYEEEE. Here the CDR3 DNA reads TGTGCCAGCAGCTCCCCCGGGGCGGGGAGCTCCTACGAGCAGTACTTC. This codes for CASSSPGAGSSYEQYF.

The chain is built from TRBV30 and TRBJ2-2, with 11 positions matching TRBD1. V shed 2 bases and J 4 bases; nucleotides not matched to a gene: 6. The germline V gene has CDR1 GTSNPN and CDR2 SVGIG (reference sequence). This CDR3 is built from 16 residues. The CDR3 region has the DNA TGTGCCTGGAGTCAATTAGGGACAGGGGGCACCGGGGAGCTGTTTTTT. Its translation is CAWSQLGTGGTGELFF.

The rearrangement uses TRBV28 and TRBJ1-5; D unresolved. The V and J ends lost 3 bases and 6 bases respectively, with 15 bases between them. CDR3 length: 15 amino acids. Germline loops: CDR1 MDHEN, CDR2 SYDVKM. CDR3 in amino acids: CASSFWGEGSQPQHF. The CDR3 bases are TGTGCCAGCAGTTTCTGGGGTGAGGGCTCTCAGCCCCAGCATTTT.

This clone was observed a few times. The V and J genes are TRBV29-1 and TRBJ2-7; 12 bases fit TRBD2. The CDR3 runs to 17 residues. The V gene's germline CDR1 is SQVTM and CDR2 ANQGSEA. V trimming: 4 bases; J trimming: 2 bases; junction bases outside the gene matches: 12. This chain's CDR3 is CSVGGLAGRDNAYEQYF. CDR3 nucleotide sequence: TGCAGCGTTGGTGGACTAGCGGGGCGGGACAACGCCTACGAGCAGTACTTC.

This clone was seen a handful of times. V gene TRBV7-9 combines with J gene TRBJ1-1, with a possible D match to TRBD1 (5 bases). V was cut by 1 base and J by 1 base, with 19 bases left in between. CDR3 length equals 18 residues. The germline gives CDR1 SEHNR, CDR2 FQNEAQ (reference sequence). In DNA, the CDR3 is TGTGCCAGCAGCTTAGGCCCCTCGGGGGACCCCACGAACACTGAAGCTTTCTTT. It codes for CASSLGPSGDPTNTEAFF.

This clone was counted a few times. This chain joins TRBV5-1 and TRBJ2-7; 8 positions match TRBD2. There are 17 residues in the CDR3. Germline lookup yields CDR1 SGHRS and CDR2 YFSETQ. V lost 0 bases, J lost 5 bases, and 13 bases stayed unmatched. The CDR3 DNA reads TGCGCCAGCAGCTTGGCGACCACTAGCGGCTCTCCCCACGAGCAGTACTTC. It yields the protein CASSLATTSGSPHEQYF.

DNA of the CDR3: TGCAGTGCGGACAGTTCCTACGAGCAGTACTTC. Amino acid sequence: CSADSSYEQYF. V and J are TRBV20-1 and TRBJ2-5, with D possibly TRBD1 on 6 matching bases. TRBJ2-7 explains the end of the DNA better; the J call may be wrong. The germline gives CDR1 DFQATT, CDR2 SNEGSKA (reference sequence). The CDR3 extends over 11 amino acids.

This clone has only one observation. The chain employs TRBV7-8 and TRBJ1-2; 9 positions match TRBD1. Per germline, CDR1 SGHVS and CDR2 FQNEAQ. Trimming removed 2 bases from V and 4 bases from J; junction bases left unmatched: 5. CDR3 length: 15 amino acids. CDR3 protein: CASSLFKGQGYGYTF. CDR3 sequence (DNA): TGTGCCAGCAGCTTATTTAAGGGACAGGGCTATGGCTACACCTTC.

V and J are TRBV7-9 and TRBJ1-4; TRBD1 matches 7 bases. J was trimmed by 7 bases and V by 5 bases; bases with no gene match: 10. There are 15 residues in the CDR3. CDR1 is SEHNR and CDR2 is FQNEAQ in the germline V gene (reference sequence). Here the CDR3 reads CASSGDRAGSEKLFF. DNA for the CDR3: TGTGCCAGCAGCGGAGACAGGGCCGGGAGTGAAAAACTGTTTTTT.

This clone was seen more than once but under ten times. The chain uses TRBV4-1 and TRBJ1-1, with 10 nucleotides matching TRBD1. The germline V gene has CDR1 MGHRA and CDR2 YSYEKL. Losses at the gene ends were 2 bases for V and 6 bases for J; bases not matched to a gene: 9. The length of the CDR3 is 16 residues. CDR3 in amino acids: CASSQKDRQGAAEAFF. The CDR3 DNA reads TGCGCCAGCAGCCAAAAAGACCGACAGGGGGCTGCTGAAGCTTTCTTT.

The chain is built from TRBV6-5 and TRBJ1-2, with 9 bases lining up with TRBD1. Unmatched junction bases numbered 3, after V lost 6 bases and J lost 1 base. CDR3 length equals 14 residues. Looked up from germline, CDR1 is MNHEY and CDR2 is SVGAGI. The CDR3 bases are TGTGCCAGCAGCTCGGGACAGGGTAACTATGGCTACACCTTC. Encoded protein: CASSSGQGNYGYTF.